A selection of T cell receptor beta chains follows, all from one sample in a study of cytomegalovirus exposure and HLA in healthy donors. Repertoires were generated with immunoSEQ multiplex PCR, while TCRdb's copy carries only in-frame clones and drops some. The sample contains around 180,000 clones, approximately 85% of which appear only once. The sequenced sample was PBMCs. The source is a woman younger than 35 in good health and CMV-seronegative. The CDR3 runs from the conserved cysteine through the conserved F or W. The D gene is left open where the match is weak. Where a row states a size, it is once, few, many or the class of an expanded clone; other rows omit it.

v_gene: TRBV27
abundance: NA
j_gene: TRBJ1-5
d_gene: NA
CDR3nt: TGTGCCAGCAGTACAGGGCTCGCAAATCAGCCCCAGCATTTT
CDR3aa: CASSTGLANQPQHF

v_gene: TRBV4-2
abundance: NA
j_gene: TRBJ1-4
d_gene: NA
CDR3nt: TGTGCCAGCAGCCAATCTTATACAGGGTTGGCTAATGAAAAACTGTTTTTT
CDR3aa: CASSQSYTGLANEKLFF

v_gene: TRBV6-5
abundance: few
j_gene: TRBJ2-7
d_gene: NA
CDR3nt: TGTGCCAGCAGTGCCGCAGGGCCTGTCAACTACGAGCAGTACTTC
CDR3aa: CASSAAGPVNYEQYF

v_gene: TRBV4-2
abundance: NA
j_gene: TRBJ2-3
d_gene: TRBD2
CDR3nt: TGTGCCAGCAGAGAACAAGCGGGGGGGAGCACAGATACGCAGTATTTT
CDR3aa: CASREQAGGSTDTQYF

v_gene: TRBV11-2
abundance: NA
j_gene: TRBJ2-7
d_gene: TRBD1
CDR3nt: TGTGCCAGCAGCGCAGGGACAGGTCGTTATTACGAGCAGTACTTC
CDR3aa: CASSAGTGRYYEQYF

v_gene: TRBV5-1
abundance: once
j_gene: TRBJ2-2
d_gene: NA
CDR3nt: TGCGCCAGCAGCTTGGCTAGCGAACCGAACACCGGGGAGCTGTTTTTT
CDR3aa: CASSLASEPNTGELFF

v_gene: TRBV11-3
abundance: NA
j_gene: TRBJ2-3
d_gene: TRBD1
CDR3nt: TGTGCCAGCAGCCAGGGACAGAGCACAGATACGCAGTATTTT
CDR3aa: CASSQGQSTDTQYF

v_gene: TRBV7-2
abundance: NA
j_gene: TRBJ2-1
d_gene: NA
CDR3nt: TGTGCCAGCAGAGCCGGAGCGGCGATTGGGAATGAGCAGTTCTTC
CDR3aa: CASRAGAAIGNEQFF

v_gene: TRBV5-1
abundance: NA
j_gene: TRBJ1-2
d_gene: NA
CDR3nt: TGCGCCAGCAGCCCCGGAGGGGTGATTGGAGGCTACACCTTC
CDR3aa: CASSPGGVIGGYTF

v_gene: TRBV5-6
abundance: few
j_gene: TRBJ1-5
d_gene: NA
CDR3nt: TGTGCCAGCAGCTATGCAGGGGTTTCTGGCAATCAGCCCCAGCATTTT
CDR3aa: CASSYAGVSGNQPQHF

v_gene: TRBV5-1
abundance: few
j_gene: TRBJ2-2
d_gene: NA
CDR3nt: TGCGCCAGTACCCGAGAAGCGCCGAACACCGGGGAGCTGTTTTTT
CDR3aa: CASTREAPNTGELFF

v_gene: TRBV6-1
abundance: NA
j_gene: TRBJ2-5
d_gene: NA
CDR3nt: NA
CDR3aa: CASSTSTSGRETQYF

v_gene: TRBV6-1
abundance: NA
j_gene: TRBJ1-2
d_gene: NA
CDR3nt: TGTGCCAGCAGTGAAGTGGTACAGAGATATGGCTACACCTTC
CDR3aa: CASSEVVQRYGYTF

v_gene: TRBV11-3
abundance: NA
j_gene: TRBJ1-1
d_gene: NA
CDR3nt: TGTGCCAGCAGCTTTTCAGGGACTAACACTGAAGCTTTCTTT
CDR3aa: CASSFSGTNTEAFF

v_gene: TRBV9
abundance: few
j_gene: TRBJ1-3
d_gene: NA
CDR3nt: TGTGCCAGCAGCGATGCACAGGGAAACACCATATATTTT
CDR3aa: CASSDAQGNTIYF

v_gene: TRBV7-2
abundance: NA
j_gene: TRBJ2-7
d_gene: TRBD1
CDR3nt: TGTGCCAGCAGCCCCCCCCTCCGGGACAGGGGGTACGAGCAGTACTTC
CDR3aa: CASSPPLRDRGYEQYF